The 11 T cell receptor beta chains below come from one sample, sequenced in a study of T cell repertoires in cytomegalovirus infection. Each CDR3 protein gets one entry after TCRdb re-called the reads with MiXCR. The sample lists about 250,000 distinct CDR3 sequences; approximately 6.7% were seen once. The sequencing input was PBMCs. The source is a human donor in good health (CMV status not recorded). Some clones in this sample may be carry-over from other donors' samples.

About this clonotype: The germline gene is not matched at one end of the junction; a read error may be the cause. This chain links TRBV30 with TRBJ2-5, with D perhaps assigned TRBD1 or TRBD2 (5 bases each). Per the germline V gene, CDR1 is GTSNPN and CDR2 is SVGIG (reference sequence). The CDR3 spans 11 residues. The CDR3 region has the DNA TGTGCCTGGAGTGTAGGGGAGACCCAGTGCTTC. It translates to CAWSVGETQCF. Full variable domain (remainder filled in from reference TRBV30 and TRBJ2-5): SQTIHQWPATLVQPVGSPLSLECTVEGTSNPNLYWYRQAAGRGLQLLFYSVGIGQISSEVPQNLSASRPQDRQFILSSKKLLLSDSGFYLCAWSVGETQCFGPGTRLLVL.

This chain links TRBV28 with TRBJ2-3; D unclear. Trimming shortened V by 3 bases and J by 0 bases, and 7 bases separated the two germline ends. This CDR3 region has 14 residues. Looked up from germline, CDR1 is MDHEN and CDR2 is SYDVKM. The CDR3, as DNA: TGTGCCAGCAGTTTGGTAGGAAGCACAGATACGCAGTATTTT. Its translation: CASSLVGSTDTQYF.

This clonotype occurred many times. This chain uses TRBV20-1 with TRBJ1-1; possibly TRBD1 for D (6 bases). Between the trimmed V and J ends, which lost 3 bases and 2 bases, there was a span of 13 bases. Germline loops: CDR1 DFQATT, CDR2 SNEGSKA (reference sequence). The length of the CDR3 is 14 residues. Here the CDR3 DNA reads TGCAGTGCTAGTGTGGGGGCGAGAAACACTGAAGCTTTCTTT. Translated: CSASVGARNTEAFF.

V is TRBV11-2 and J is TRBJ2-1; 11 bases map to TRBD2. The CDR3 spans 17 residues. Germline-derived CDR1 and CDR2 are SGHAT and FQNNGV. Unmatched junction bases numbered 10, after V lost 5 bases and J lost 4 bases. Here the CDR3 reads CASSLLSTSGGYNEQFF. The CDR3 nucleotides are TGTGCCAGCAGCCTACTGTCTACTAGCGGGGGTTACAATGAGCAGTTCTTC. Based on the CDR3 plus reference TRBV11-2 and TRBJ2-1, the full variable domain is EAGVAQSPRYKIIEKRQSVAFWCNPISGHATLYWYQQILGQGPKLLIQFQNNGVVDDSQLPKDRFSAERLKGVDSTLKIQPAKLEDSAVYLCASSLLSTSGGYNEQFFGPGTRLTVL.

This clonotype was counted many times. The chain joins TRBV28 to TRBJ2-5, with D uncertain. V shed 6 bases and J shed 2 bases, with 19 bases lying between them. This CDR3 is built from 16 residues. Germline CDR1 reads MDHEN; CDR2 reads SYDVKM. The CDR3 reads CASSFQSLSRQETQYF. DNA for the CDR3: TGTGCCAGCAGCTTTCAGAGTTTATCCAGGCAAGAGACCCAGTACTTC. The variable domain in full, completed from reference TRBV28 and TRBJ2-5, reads DVKVTQSSRYLVKRTGEKVFLECVQDMDHENMFWYRQDPGLGLRLIYFSYDVKMKEKGDIPEGYSVSREKKERFSLILESASTNQTSMYLCASSFQSLSRQETQYFGPGTRLLVL.

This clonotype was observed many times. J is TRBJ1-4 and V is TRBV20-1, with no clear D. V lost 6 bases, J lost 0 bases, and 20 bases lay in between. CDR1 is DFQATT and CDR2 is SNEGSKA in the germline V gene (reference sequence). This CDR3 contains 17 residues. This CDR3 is CSAHIDGKDATNEKLFF. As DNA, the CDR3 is TGCAGTGCCCATATCGACGGGAAGGATGCAACTAATGAAAAACTGTTTTTT.

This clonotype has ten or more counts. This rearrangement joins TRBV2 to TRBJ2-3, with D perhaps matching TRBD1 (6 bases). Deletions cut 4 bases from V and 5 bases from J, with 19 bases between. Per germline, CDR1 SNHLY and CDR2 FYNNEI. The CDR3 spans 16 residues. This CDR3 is CASSGHTGFEKDTQYF. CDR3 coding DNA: TGTGCCAGCAGTGGACATACAGGGTTTGAAAAAGATACGCAGTATTTT.

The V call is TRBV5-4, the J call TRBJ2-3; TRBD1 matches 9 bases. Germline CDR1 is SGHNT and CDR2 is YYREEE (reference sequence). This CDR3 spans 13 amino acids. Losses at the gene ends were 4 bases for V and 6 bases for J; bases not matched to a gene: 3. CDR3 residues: CASSPTGGDTQYF. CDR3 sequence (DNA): TGTGCCAGCAGCCCTACAGGGGGCGATACGCAGTATTTT. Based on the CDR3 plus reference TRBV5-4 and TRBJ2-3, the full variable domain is ETGVTQSPTHLIKTRGQQVTLRCSSQSGHNTVSWYQQALGQGPQFIFQYYREEENGRGNFPPRFSGLQFPNYSSELNVNALELDDSALYLCASSPTGGDTQYFGPGTRLTVL.

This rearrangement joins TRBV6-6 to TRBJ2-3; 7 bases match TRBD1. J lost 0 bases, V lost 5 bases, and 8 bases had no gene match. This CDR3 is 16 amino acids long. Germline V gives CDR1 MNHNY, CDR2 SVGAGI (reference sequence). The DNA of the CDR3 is TGTGCCAGCAGTACGCACAGGGGCTTTAGCACAGATACGCAGTATTTT. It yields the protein CASSTHRGFSTDTQYF.

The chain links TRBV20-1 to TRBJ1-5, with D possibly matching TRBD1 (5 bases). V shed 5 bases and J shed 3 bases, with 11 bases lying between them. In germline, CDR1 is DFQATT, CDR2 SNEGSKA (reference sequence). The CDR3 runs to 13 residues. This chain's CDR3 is CSAGQGPNQPQHF. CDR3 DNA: TGCAGTGCTGGGCAGGGCCCCAATCAGCCCCAGCATTTT.

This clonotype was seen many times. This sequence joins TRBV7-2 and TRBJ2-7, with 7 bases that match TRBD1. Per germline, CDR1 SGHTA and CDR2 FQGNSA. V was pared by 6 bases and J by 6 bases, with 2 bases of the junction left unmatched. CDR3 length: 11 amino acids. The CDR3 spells CASSTGAEQYF. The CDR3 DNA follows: TGTGCCAGCAGTACAGGGGCCGAGCAGTACTTC.